These T cell receptor beta chains were read from a single sample in a study of OX40 agonist ivuxolimab in advanced cancers. Sequencing used immunoSEQ multiplex PCR; TCRdb keeps in-frame clones, though not all of them. The sample lists about 81,000 clones, roughly 91% seen once, with approximately 0.47% in the top ten. The sequences come from CD4+ or CD8+ T cells sorted from blood, collected in a trial of the OX40 agonist ivuxolimab. The source of these receptors is an adult with an advanced solid tumor such as melanoma, head and neck, liver or kidney cancer. The CDR3 runs from the conserved cysteine through the conserved F or W. D genes are given only for firm matches. Size values are once, few and many counts, or a class for expanded clones, and some rows have none.

D gene | J gene | clone size | V gene | CDR3 protein | CDR3 DNA
TRBD1 | TRBJ1-2 | . | TRBV4-2 | CASSQAPTGGYGYTF | TGTGCCAGCAGCCAAGCCCCAACAGGGGGGTATGGCTACACCTTC
. | TRBJ2-3 | once | TRBV5-5 | CASSWDGPSTDTQYF | TGTGCCAGCAGCTGGGACGGACCTAGCACAGATACGCAGTATTTT
. | TRBJ1-2 | . | TRBV10-3 | CAITGGLGGYTF | TGTGCCATCACGGGGGGTCTGGGTGGCTACACCTTC
. | TRBJ1-4 | medium-sized | TRBV14 | CASSRGTYEKLFF | TGTGCCAGCAGCCGCGGGACGTATGAAAAACTGTTTTTT
. | TRBJ2-5 | . | TRBV11-2 | CASRRAAGLKTQYF | TGTGCCAGCAGGAGAGCGGCAGGGTTGAAGACCCAGTACTTC
. | TRBJ1-1 | few | TRBV6-4 | CASSTGTSDTEAFF | TGTGCCAGCAGCACTGGAACTAGCGACACTGAAGCTTTCTTT
. | TRBJ1-1 | . | TRBV29-1 | CSVRDGGASEAFF | TGCAGCGTCCGGGACGGGGGCGCCTCTGAAGCTTTCTTT
. | TRBJ1-3 | few | TRBV5-1 | CASSSVGGPGNTIYF | TGCGCCAGCAGCTCCGTTGGAGGTCCTGGAAACACCATATATTTT
. | TRBJ1-3 | . | TRBV28 | CASSLFRTASGNTIYF | TGTGCCAGCAGTTTATTTCGGACAGCCTCTGGAAACACCATATATTTT
. | TRBJ2-6 | . | TRBV7-3 | CASSFIPGLSLSGANVLTF | TGTGCCAGCAGCTTCATACCGGGTCTATCACTCTCTGGGGCCAACGTCCTGACTTTC
TRBD1 | TRBJ2-7 | . | TRBV6-5 | CASSRQGNYYEQYF | TGTGCCAGCAGTCGACAGGGGAACTACTACGAGCAGTACTTC
. | TRBJ2-7 | . | TRBV2 | CASSPPDYEQYF | TGTGCCAGCAGTCCCCCCGATTACGAGCAGTACTTC
. | TRBJ2-1 | . | TRBV9 | CASSPQSNNEQFF | TGTGCCAGCAGCCCCCAGTCTAACAATGAGCAGTTCTTC
TRBD1 | TRBJ2-4 | . | TRBV7-2 | CASSSGQGYSKNIQYF | TGTGCCAGCAGCTCAGGACAGGGGTATAGCAAAAACATTCAGTACTTC
. | TRBJ1-1 | . | TRBV7-2 | CASTFPKTSGAEAFF | TGTGCCAGCACCTTTCCTAAGACGTCAGGGGCTGAAGCTTTCTTT
. | TRBJ2-3 | . | TRBV12-5 | CASGLSSVDTQYF | TGTGCTAGTGGTTTGTCCTCGGTGGATACGCAGTATTTT
. | TRBJ1-6 | . | TRBV18 | CASSSGPRGPLHF | TGTGCCAGCTCCTCCGGACCCCGGGGACCCCTCCACTTT
. | TRBJ1-2 | . | TRBV29-1 | CSVVRDTGGYTF | TGCAGCGTTGTCCGGGACACGGGGGGCTACACCTTC
. | TRBJ2-2 | . | TRBV7-3 | CASSFANTGELFF | TGTGCCAGCAGCTTCGCGAACACCGGGGAGCTGTTTTTT
. | TRBJ2-5 | . | TRBV12-5 | CASGLMGFGETQYF | TGTGCTAGTGGCTTGATGGGTTTCGGGGAGACCCAGTACTTC
TRBD2 | TRBJ2-1 | . | TRBV7-3 | CASSLSLAGVNEQFF | TGTGCCAGCAGCTTAAGCCTAGCGGGGGTAAATGAGCAGTTCTTC
. | TRBJ2-1 | few | TRBV11-1 | CASSIEGGAQFF | TGTGCCAGCAGCATAGAAGGCGGGGCGCAGTTCTTC
TRBD1 | TRBJ1-2 | . | TRBV29-1 | CSVETALDRGGVYGYTF | TGCAGCGTTGAAACGGCCTTGGACAGGGGGGGAGTCTATGGCTACACCTTC
. | TRBJ1-2 | . | TRBV18 | CASSPPGEDYGYTF | TGTGCCAGCTCACCACCGGGGGAGGATTATGGCTACACCTTC
. | TRBJ2-2 | . | TRBV7-9 | CASSFGGMTGELFF | TGTGCCAGCAGCTTTGGGGGTATGACCGGGGAGCTGTTTTTT
. | TRBJ2-5 | . | TRBV13 | CASSLTRAGETQYF | TGTGCCAGCAGCTTGACTAGGGCTGGGGAGACCCAGTACTTC
. | TRBJ2-5 | few | TRBV5-1 | CASSLLGWQETQYF | TGCGCCAGCAGCTTGTTAGGGTGGCAAGAGACCCAGTACTTC
. | TRBJ1-4 | . | TRBV6-4 | CARKTDPNEKLFF | TGTGCCAGAAAGACAGACCCGAATGAAAAACTGTTTTTT
. | TRBJ1-1 | few | TRBV7-9 | CASSWTVEAFF | TGTGCCAGCAGTTGGACAGTTGAAGCTTTCTTT
. | TRBJ1-4 | . | TRBV7-2 | CASSKQAFNEKLFF | TGTGCCAGCAGCAAACAGGCCTTCAATGAAAAACTGTTTTTT
. | TRBJ1-5 | . | TRBV28 | CASSLQGQPQHF | TGTGCCAGCAGTCTCCAGGGGCAGCCCCAGCATTTT
TRBD1 | TRBJ2-2 | . | TRBV7-3 | CASSITGGRANTGELFF | TGTGCCAGCAGCATAACAGGGGGCAGAGCGAACACCGGGGAGCTGTTTTTT
. | TRBJ1-3 | . | TRBV5-1 | CASSPENSGNTIYF | TGCGCCAGCAGCCCGGAGAACTCTGGAAACACCATATATTTT
. | TRBJ2-1 | once | TRBV6-1 | CASSDGNYNEQFF | TGTGCCAGCAGTGATGGAAACTACAATGAGCAGTTCTTC
. | TRBJ2-4 | . | TRBV6-1 | CASSEAGSRRNIQYF | TGTGCCAGCAGTGAAGCGGGTTCTCGGAGGAACATTCAGTACTTC
. | TRBJ2-5 | few | TRBV27 | CASSRGAVGQETQYF | TGTGCCAGCAGTCGCGGGGCGGTTGGACAAGAGACCCAGTACTTC
TRBD2 | TRBJ2-3 | . | TRBV5-1 | CASSSLGLEGADTQYF | TGCGCCAGCAGCTCCCTAGGACTAGAAGGAGCAGATACGCAGTATTTT
. | TRBJ1-2 | . | TRBV19 | CASKGGDSNYGYTF | TGTGCCAGTAAGGGAGGGGACTCTAACTATGGCTACACCTTC
. | TRBJ1-6 | . | TRBV7-2 | CASSLETAPPLHF | TGTGCCAGCAGCCTAGAGACGGCGCCACCCCTCCACTTT
. | TRBJ2-5 | . | TRBV6-1 | CASSAPTSGGADETQYF | TGTGCCAGCAGTGCCCCGACTAGTGGGGGGGCCGATGAGACCCAGTACTTC